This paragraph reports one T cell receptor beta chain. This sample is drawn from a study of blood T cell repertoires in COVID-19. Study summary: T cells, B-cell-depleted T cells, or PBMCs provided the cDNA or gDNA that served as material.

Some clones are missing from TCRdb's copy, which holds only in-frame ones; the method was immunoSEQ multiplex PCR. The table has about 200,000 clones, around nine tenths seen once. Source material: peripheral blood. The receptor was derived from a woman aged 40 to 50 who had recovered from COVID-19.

The CDR3: CASRPGLAGGNEQYF. The CDR3 DNA reads TGTGCCAGCAGACCGGGACTAGCGGGAGGTAATGAGCAGTACTTC. The J gene is TRBJ2-7, the V gene TRBV2; 15 positions match TRBD2. CDR3 length: 15 amino acids. Germline CDR1 is SNHLY and CDR2 is FYNNEI. With V trimmed by 6 bases and J by 7 bases, 7 bases remained unmatched.